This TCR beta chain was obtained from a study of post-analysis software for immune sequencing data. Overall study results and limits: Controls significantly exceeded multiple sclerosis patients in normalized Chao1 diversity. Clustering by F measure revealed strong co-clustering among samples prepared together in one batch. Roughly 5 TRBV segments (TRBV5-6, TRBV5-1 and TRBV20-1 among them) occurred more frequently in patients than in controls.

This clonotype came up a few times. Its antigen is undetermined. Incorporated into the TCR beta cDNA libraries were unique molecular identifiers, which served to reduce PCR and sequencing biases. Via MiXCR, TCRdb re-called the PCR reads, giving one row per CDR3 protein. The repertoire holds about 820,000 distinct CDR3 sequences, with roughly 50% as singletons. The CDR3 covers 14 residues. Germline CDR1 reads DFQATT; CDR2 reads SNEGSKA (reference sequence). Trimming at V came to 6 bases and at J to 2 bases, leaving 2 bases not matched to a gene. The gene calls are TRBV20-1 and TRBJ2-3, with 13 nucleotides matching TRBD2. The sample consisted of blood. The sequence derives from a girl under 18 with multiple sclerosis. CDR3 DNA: TGCAGTGCGGGACTAGCGGGACCCACAGATACGCAGTATTTT. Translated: CSAGLAGPTDTQYF.